This T cell receptor (beta chain) was recovered during a study of Ad26.COV2.S vaccination and SARS-CoV-2 variants. Study-wide context: This donor came from the COV1001 trial of Ad26.COV2.S.

V gave up 2 bases and J gave up 7 bases, with 11 bases separating them. Germline CDR1 MNHEY, CDR2 SMNVEV (reference sequence). The CDR3 spans 14 residues. Noted treatment: over 15 received Ad26.COV2.S at low or high dose, single or two shots; roughly 5 received placebo; per-sample allocation not given. Vaccine and placebo recipients were sampled on day 63 after the first injection. Using immunoSEQ multiplex PCR, the repertoire was profiled, and TCRdb retains in-frame clones only, with some absent. The sample has 350,000 to 450,000 clones, 83% seen once; the top ten hold approximately 7.8%. The chain is built from TRBV27 and TRBJ2-2; D perhaps matches TRBD1 (5 bases). The source of this sequence is a person aged 18-65 years who received the Ad26.COV2.S COVID-19 vaccine or a placebo. Sequences were derived from peripheral blood, sampled in a trial of Ad26.COV2.S vaccine versus placebo. CDR3 residues: CASSLKGLGGELFF. In DNA form, the CDR3 reads TGTGCCAGCAGTTTAAAGGGGCTCGGCGGGGAGCTGTTTTTT.